The 11 T cell receptor beta chains below were found in one sample sequenced in a study of T cell repertoires in cytomegalovirus infection. TCRdb redid the calling of the reads with MiXCR, one entry per CDR3 protein. The table includes some 700,000 distinct CDR3 sequences, 35% to 40% detected once. The sequencing sample was made of PBMCs. These receptors originate from a human donor in good health (CMV status not recorded). Some clones in this sample may be carry-over from other donors' samples.

This chain connects TRBV15 to TRBJ2-7; TRBD2 is a possible D gene (5 bases). V was clipped by 1 base and J by 2 bases, with 12 bases between them. The CDR3 extends over 15 amino acids. The germline V gene has CDR1 LNHNV and CDR2 YYDKDF (reference sequence). The CDR3 DNA is TGTGCCACCAGCAGAGCCGGCTCGGGAACCTACGAGCAGTACTTC. It codes for CATSRAGSGTYEQYF.

The chain joins TRBV6-1 to TRBJ1-4; D uncertain. The V gene lost 1 base and the J gene lost 5 bases, with 14 bases spanning the gap. This CDR3 is 16 amino acids long. The germline V gene encodes CDR1 MNHNS and CDR2 SASEGT. The CDR3 spells CASSEGREWGNEKLFF. The CDR3 DNA reads TGTGCCAGCAGTGAAGGACGGGAGTGGGGAAATGAAAAACTGTTTTTT.

V gene TRBV19 combines with J gene TRBJ2-2; TRBD2 agrees at 8 bases. Trimming took 7 bases from V and 1 from J; bases not matched to a gene: 8. CDR3 size: 16 residues. Per germline, CDR1 LNHDA and CDR2 SQIVND (reference sequence). The CDR3 sequence is CASTGGVAGNTGELFF. Written as DNA, the CDR3 is TGTGCCAGTACGGGGGGGGTCGCCGGGAACACCGGGGAGCTGTTTTTT. The full variable domain, in which reference TRBV19 and TRBJ2-2 provide the parts outside the CDR3, is DGGITQSPKYLFRKEGQNVTLSCEQNLNHDAMYWYRQDPGQGLRLIYYSQIVNDFQKGDIAEGYSVSREKKESFPLTVTSAQKNPTAFYLCASTGGVAGNTGELFFGEGSRLTVL.

The chain carries TRBV2 and TRBJ1-1; D perhaps matches TRBD1 (6 bases). CDR1 and CDR2 (germline): SNHLY, FYNNEI. V was cut by 6 bases and J by 1 base, with 15 bases left in between. This CDR3 comprises 15 residues. CDR3 sequence reads: CASRVGGAENTEAFF. The DNA for the CDR3 is TGTGCCAGCAGAGTGGGGGGGGCGGAGAACACTGAAGCTTTCTTT.

This clonotype was observed at least ten times. The chain combines TRBV7-2 with TRBJ1-6, with D hard to call. The CDR3 is 15 residues long. CDR1 is SGHTA and CDR2 is FQGNSA in the germline V gene. V was trimmed by 5 bases and J by 0 bases, leaving 8 bases between them. As DNA, the CDR3 is TGTGCCAGCAGCCTTACGAGCTCCTATAATTCACCCCTCCACTTT. This encodes CASSLTSSYNSPLHF.

The sample holds many counts of this clonotype. This chain's CDR3 is CASSSGTSGYTGELFF. The CDR3 DNA is TGTGCCAGCAGCTCCGGGACTAGCGGATACACCGGGGAGCTGTTTTTT. J is TRBJ2-2 and V is TRBV7-8; 11 bases fit TRBD2. This CDR3 has 16 amino acids. J lost 3 bases, V lost 4 bases, and 4 bases had no gene match. Germline loops: CDR1 SGHVS, CDR2 FQNEAQ.

This chain connects TRBV24-1 to TRBJ1-5; D perhaps matches TRBD1 (6 bases). Trimming removed 4 bases at V and 5 bases at J, with 14 bases between. Germline assignment: CDR1 KGHDR and CDR2 SFDVKD. This CDR3 spans 15 amino acids. The CDR3 coding sequence is TGTGCCACCAGTGACACAGGGTTGGGGTATCAGCCCCAGCATTTT. As protein: CATSDTGLGYQPQHF.

V usage is TRBV7-2 and J usage is TRBJ2-3; a possible D gene is TRBD2 (6 bases). The CDR3 is 12 residues long. V was shortened by 4 bases and J by 6 bases, with 8 bases between the two germline ends. CDR1 and CDR2 from the germline V gene are SGHTA and FQGNSA. CDR3 DNA sequence: TGTGCCAGCAGCTGGAGGGGTGATACGCAGTATTTT. This sequence encodes CASSWRGDTQYF.

This clonotype has only a few counts. The rearrangement joins TRBV12-3 or TRBV12-4 to TRBJ2-7; 7 nucleotides line up with TRBD2. CDR3 length: 15 residues. J was trimmed by 3 bases and V by 5 bases; bases with no gene match: 10. CDR3 protein: CASSPSGGINYEQYF. In nucleotides, the CDR3 is TGTGCCAGCAGTCCTAGCGGCGGTATCAACTACGAGCAGTACTTC.

The rearrangement joins TRBV19 to TRBJ1-5, with D possibly TRBD1 on 5 matching bases. V lost 4 bases to trimming and J lost 9 bases, with 16 bases between them. CDR3 length: 14 residues. Germline values: CDR1 LNHDA, CDR2 SQIVND (reference sequence). This CDR3 reads CASSTDSRGSPQHF. The CDR3 bases are TGTGCCAGTAGTACCGACAGTAGGGGATCGCCCCAGCATTTT.

The rearrangement joins TRBV20-1 to TRBJ1-6; TRBD1 agrees at 10 bases. The germline gives CDR1 DFQATT, CDR2 SNEGSKA (reference sequence). V lost 5 bases to trimming and J lost 7 bases; unmatched junction nucleotides: 5. The CDR3 covers 14 residues. The CDR3 reads CSAPRTGGNSPLHF. The CDR3 DNA follows: TGCAGTGCTCCGAGGACAGGGGGAAATTCACCCCTCCACTTT.